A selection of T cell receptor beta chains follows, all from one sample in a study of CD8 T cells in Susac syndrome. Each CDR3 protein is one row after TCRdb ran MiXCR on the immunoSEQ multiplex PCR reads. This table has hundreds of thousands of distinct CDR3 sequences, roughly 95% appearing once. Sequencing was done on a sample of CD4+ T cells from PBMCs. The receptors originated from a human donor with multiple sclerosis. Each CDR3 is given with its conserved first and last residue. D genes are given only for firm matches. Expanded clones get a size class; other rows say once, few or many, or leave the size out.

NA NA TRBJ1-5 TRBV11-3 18 CASSRRRVLNYSNQPQHF TGTGCCAGCAGCCGAAGGAGGGTGCTAAATTACAGCAATCAGCCCCAGCATTTT
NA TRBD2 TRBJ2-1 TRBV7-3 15 CASSGSSGRYNEQFF TGTGCCAGCAGCGGATCTAGCGGGAGGTACAATGAGCAGTTCTTC
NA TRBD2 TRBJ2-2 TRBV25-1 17 CASSWDSGGPDTGELFF TGTGCCAGCAGTTGGGATAGCGGGGGGCCAGACACCGGGGAGCTGTTTTTT
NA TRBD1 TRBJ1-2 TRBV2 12 CASRGQGGGYTF TGTGCCAGCAGAGGACAGGGTGGGGGCTACACCTTC
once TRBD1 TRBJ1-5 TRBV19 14 CASQTPTGGRPQHF TGTGCCAGTCAAACCCCTACAGGGGGCCGGCCCCAGCATTTT
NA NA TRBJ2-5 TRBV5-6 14 CASSSVASLGTQYF TGTGCCAGCAGCTCCGTGGCGTCGCTGGGGACCCAGTACTTC
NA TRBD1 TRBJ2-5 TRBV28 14 CASSYLQGAETQYF TGTGCCAGCAGTTACCTACAGGGGGCGGAGACCCAGTACTTC
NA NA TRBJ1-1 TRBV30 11 CAWSATPEAFF TGTGCCTGGAGTGCGACACCAGAAGCTTTCTTT
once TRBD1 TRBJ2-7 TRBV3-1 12 CASSHRRGKQYF TGTGCCAGCAGCCATCGCAGGGGGAAGCAGTACTTC
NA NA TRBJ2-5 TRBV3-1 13 CASSQVEGETQYF TGTGCCAGCAGCCAAGTGGAGGGAGAGACCCAGTACTTC
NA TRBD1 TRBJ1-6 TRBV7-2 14 CAGRTGAYNSPLHF TGTGCCGGTCGAACAGGGGCCTATAATTCACCCCTCCACTTT
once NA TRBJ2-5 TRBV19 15 CASSRGSGASETQYF TGTGCCAGTAGTAGGGGTTCGGGGGCTTCGGAGACCCAGTACTTC
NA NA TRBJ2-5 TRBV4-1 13 CASSLSNLETQYF TGCGCCAGCAGCCTAAGCAACCTGGAGACCCAGTACTTC
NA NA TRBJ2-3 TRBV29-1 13 CSVASPSTDTQYF TGCAGCGTAGCGAGTCCTAGCACAGATACGCAGTATTTT
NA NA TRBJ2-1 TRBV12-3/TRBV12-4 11 CASSVQPEQFF TGTGCCAGCAGTGTACAGCCTGAGCAGTTCTTC
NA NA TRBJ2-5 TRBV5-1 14 CASSLAGGIETQYF TGCGCCAGCAGCTTGGCCGGAGGGATAGAGACCCAGTACTTC
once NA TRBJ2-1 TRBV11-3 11 CASSSRHEQFF TGTGCCAGCAGCTCCAGGCATGAGCAGTTCTTC
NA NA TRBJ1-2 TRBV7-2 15 CASSPWGDSTYGYTF TGTGCCAGCAGCCCATGGGGCGACTCAACATATGGCTACACCTTC
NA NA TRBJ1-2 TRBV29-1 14 CSAAVQGGVYGYTF TGCAGCGCCGCCGTACAGGGAGGGGTCTATGGCTACACCTTC
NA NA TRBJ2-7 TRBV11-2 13 CASSLTGVYEQYF TGTGCCAGCAGCTTGACAGGAGTCTACGAGCAGTACTTC
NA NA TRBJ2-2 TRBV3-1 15 CASSHEGGPHRELFF TGTGCCAGCAGCCATGAGGGGGGGCCCCACCGGGAGCTGTTTTTT
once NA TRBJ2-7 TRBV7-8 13 CASSQGRGYEQYF TGTGCCAGCAGCCAGGGAAGGGGGTACGAGCAGTACTTC
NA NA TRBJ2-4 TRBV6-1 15 CASRAQTARWDIQYF TGTGCCAGCAGAGCACAGACAGCCAGGTGGGACATTCAGTACTTC
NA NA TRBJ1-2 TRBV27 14 CASSFRGAEGGYTF TGTGCCAGCAGTTTCAGGGGTGCGGAGGGTGGCTACACCTTC
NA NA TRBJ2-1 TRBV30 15 CAWSATSPLGNEQFF TGTGCCTGGAGTGCAACTAGTCCCTTGGGGAATGAGCAGTTCTTC
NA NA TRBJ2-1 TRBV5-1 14 CASSLRDGGNEQFF TGCGCCAGCAGCTTACGGGACGGGGGCAATGAGCAGTTCTTC
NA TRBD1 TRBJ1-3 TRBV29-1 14 CSVTGTALGNTIYF TGCAGCGTAACTGGGACAGCCCTTGGAAACACCATATATTTT
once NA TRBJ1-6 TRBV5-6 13 CASSLDRGTPLHF TGTGCCAGCAGCTTGGATCGTGGAACACCCCTCCACTTT
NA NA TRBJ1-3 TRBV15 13 CATSRDREYTIYF TGTGCCACCAGCAGAGATCGGGAATACACCATATATTTT
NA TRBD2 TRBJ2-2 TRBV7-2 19 CASSSGLAGGGGWTGELFF TGTGCCAGCAGCTCGGGACTAGCGGGAGGGGGTGGATGGACCGGGGAGCTGTTTTTT
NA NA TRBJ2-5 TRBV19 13 CASSSAGRETQYF TGTGCCAGTAGTAGCGCAGGGCGGGAGACCCAGTACTTC
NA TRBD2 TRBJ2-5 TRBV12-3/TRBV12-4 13 CASSPSGRETQYF TGTGCCAGCAGTCCTAGCGGGAGAGAGACCCAGTACTTC
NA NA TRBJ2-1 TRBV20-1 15 CSARDGGRAHNEQFF TGCAGTGCTAGAGATGGCGGCAGAGCCCACAATGAGCAGTTCTTC
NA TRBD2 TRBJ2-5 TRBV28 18 CASSPSSGGAEAKETQYF TGTGCCAGCAGTCCCTCTAGCGGGGGGGCCGAAGCAAAAGAGACCCAGTACTTC
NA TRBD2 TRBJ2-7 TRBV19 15 CASKRGGPSDDEQYF TGTGCCAGCAAGCGGGGGGGGCCTTCTGACGACGAGCAGTACTTC
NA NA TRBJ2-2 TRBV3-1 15 CASSQVAGNTGELFF TGTGCCAGCAGCCAAGTTGCCGGGAACACCGGGGAGCTGTTTTTT
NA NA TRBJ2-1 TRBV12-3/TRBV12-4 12 CASSLKGVGQFF TGTGCCAGCAGTCTAAAAGGTGTAGGGCAGTTCTTC
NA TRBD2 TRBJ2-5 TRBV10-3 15 CAISESRGIQETQYF TGTGCCATCAGTGAGTCGCGGGGGATACAGGAGACCCAGTACTTC
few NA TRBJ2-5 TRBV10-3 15 CASSPGTGIQETQYF TGTGCCAGCAGCCCCGGGACGGGGATCCAAGAGACCCAGTACTTC
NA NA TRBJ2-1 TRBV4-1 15 CASSQEGARDNEQFF TGCGCCAGCAGCCAAGAGGGGGCGCGGGACAATGAGCAGTTCTTC
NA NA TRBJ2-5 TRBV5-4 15 CASSSSRGVGETQYF TGTGCCAGCAGCTCCTCGAGGGGGGTGGGAGAGACCCAGTACTTC
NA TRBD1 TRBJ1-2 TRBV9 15 CASSVVSAGGRGYTF TGTGCCAGCAGCGTAGTCTCGGCAGGGGGCAGAGGCTACACCTTC
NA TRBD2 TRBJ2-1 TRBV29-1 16 CSVERIAGSPYNEQFF TGCAGCGTTGAGCGGATAGCGGGAAGCCCTTACAATGAGCAGTTCTTC
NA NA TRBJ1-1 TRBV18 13 CASSLGDTGSAFF TGTGCCAGCTCCCTAGGGGACACAGGCTCGGCTTTCTTT
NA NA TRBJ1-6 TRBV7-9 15 CASSLAGVDNSPLHF TGTGCCAGCAGCTTAGCAGGGGTGGATAATTCACCCCTCCACTTT
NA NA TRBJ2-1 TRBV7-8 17 CASSLDQRSRSYNEQFF TGTGCCAGCAGCTTAGATCAGCGGAGCCGGTCCTACAATGAGCAGTTCTTC
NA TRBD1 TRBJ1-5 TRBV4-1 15 CASSLMGQGNQPQHF TGCGCCAGCAGCCTGATGGGACAGGGCAATCAGCCCCAGCATTTT
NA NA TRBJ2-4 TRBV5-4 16 CASSLNAGLAKNIQYF TGTGCCAGCAGCTTGAACGCGGGCTTAGCCAAAAACATTCAGTACTTC
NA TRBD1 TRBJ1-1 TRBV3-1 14 CASSLRDRNTEAFF TGTGCCAGCAGCCTCCGGGACAGAAACACTGAAGCTTTCTTT
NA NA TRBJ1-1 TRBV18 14 CASSPIRDTREAFF TGTGCCAGCTCACCAATCCGGGACACCAGAGAAGCTTTCTTT
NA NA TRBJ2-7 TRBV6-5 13 CASSQTTGPRQYF TGTGCCAGCAGTCAGACGACAGGCCCCCGGCAGTACTTC
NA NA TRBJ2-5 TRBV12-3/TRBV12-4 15 CASSQDVGWLETQYF TGTGCCAGCAGTCAAGACGTAGGATGGCTGGAGACCCAGTACTTC
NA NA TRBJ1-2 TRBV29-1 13 CSVEGAGDYGYTF TGCAGCGTTGAAGGGGCAGGGGACTATGGCTACACCTTC
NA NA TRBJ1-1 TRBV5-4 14 CASSRPNMNTEAFF TGTGCCAGCAGCCGGCCGAACATGAACACTGAAGCTTTCTTT
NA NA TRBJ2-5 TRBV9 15 CASSVVGMAGETQYF TGTGCCAGCAGCGTAGTCGGTATGGCGGGAGAGACCCAGTACTTC
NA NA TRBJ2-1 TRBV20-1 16 CSARSTIGLVGGEQFF TGCAGTGCTAGATCAACGATCGGGCTAGTAGGCGGTGAGCAGTTCTTC
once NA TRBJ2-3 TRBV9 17 CASSSPTGGTPIDTQYF TGTGCCAGCAGCTCTCCGACTGGGGGCACCCCAATCGATACGCAGTATTTT